The clone carrying this T cell receptor beta chain occurred many times. Antigen specificity is unknown. The data originate from a study of CD8 T cells in ankylosing spondylitis. Regarding the study as a whole: What appeared characteristic of ankylosing spondylitis blood was a TCR beta motif of eight or nine highly homologous variants.

TCRdb itself ran the 5' RACE reads through MiXCR, one entry per CDR3 protein. This table has 200,000 to 300,000 distinct CDR3 sequences, 20% to 30% appearing once. Trimming took off 5 bases at V and 11 bases at J, with 18 bases between the two ends. This CDR3 has 12 amino acids. Germline values: CDR1 DFQATT, CDR2 SNEGSKA (reference sequence). This TCR was sampled from a male donor with ankylosing spondylitis or in good health (not recorded which). V usage is TRBV20-1 and J usage is TRBJ1-2; D unclear. Sequencing was done on a sample of blood, either unsorted or a sorted T cell fraction (not recorded which). Here the CDR3 reads CSAFGPSGRYTF. CDR3 DNA sequence: TGCAGTGCTTTCGGTCCTTCCGGAAGATACACCTTC.